This T cell receptor beta chain was captured in a study of blood T cell repertoires in COVID-19. Study context: The United States, Italy and Spain provided the acute and convalescent COVID-19 samples. Sample material is recorded as cDNA or gDNA derived from T cells, B-cell-depleted T cells, or PBMCs.

Looked up from germline, CDR1 is MNHEY and CDR2 is SVGAGI. This CDR3 region has 13 residues. V lost 9 bases to trimming and J lost 0 bases; unmatched junction nucleotides: 4. Original methodology: Researchers report that nucleated cell counts were estimated from reference gene primer amplification. Sequencing was performed with immunoSEQ multiplex PCR; in TCRdb, only in-frame clones are kept and a portion is missing. V and J calls and clone size follow that table, whereas D and trimming were derived from the DNA. This table has 95,000 to 120,000 clones, about 88% appearing once. The origin of this receptor is a woman in her seventies who had recovered from COVID-19. The sample taken for sequencing was peripheral blood. The chain links TRBV6-5 to TRBJ1-1; 7 bases are shared with TRBD1. DNA of the CDR3: TGTGCCAGGAGGGGGCACCTGAACACTGAAGCTTTCTTT. Its translation: CARRGHLNTEAFF.